Listed below are T cell receptor beta chains from one sample, sequenced in a study of read filtering for tumor transcriptome and immune sequencing. TCRdb called the reads again in MiXCR, with one record for every CDR3 protein. The data show around 60,000 distinct CDR3 sequences, with approximately 20% seen just once and around 15% held by the top ten. Sequencing was done on a sample of a population of CD138-negative cells sorted from bone marrow. The origin of the receptors is a donor over 35 with multiple myeloma. Each CDR3 is given with its conserved first and last residue. D genes are given only for firm matches. The size of a clone is reported for some rows only, either as once, few or many, or as a class for expanded clones.

TGTGCCAGCAGTTTAGCGCGTAGCCATGAGCAGTTCTTC,CASSLARSHEQFF,TRBJ2-1,NA,many,TRBV12-3/TRBV12-4
TGTGCCAGCAGTTTAAAGACAGGCAGGGGCAATCAGCCCCAGCATTTT,CASSLKTGRGNQPQHF,TRBJ1-5,NA,few,TRBV28
TGTGCCAGCAGTTACGGCCCTAGCGGCCAAGAGACCCAGTACTTC,CASSYGPSGQETQYF,TRBJ2-5,TRBD2,NA,TRBV6-2/TRBV6-3
TGTGCCAGCAGCAAACAGGGGATGGTTTCCGGGGAGCTGTTTTTT,CASSKQGMVSGELFF,TRBJ2-2,TRBD1,many,TRBV11-1
TGTGCCAGCAATGGGGGCCTGAACACCAGGAAGCTGTTTTTT,CASNGGLNTRKLFF,TRBJ2-2,NA,NA,TRBV2
TGCAGCGTTGAAGTGGCGGAGGGGCAGCCCCAGCATTTT,CSVEVAEGQPQHF,TRBJ1-5,NA,many,TRBV29-1
TGTGCCAGCAGCTTAGTGGGACAGGTCACAGATACGCAGTATTTT,CASSLVGQVTDTQYF,TRBJ2-3,TRBD1,NA,TRBV7-2
TGTGCCAGCACGTCGAGGACTAGCGGGAAAGAGACCCAGTACTTC,CASTSRTSGKETQYF,TRBJ2-5,TRBD2,many,TRBV2
TGTGCCAGCAGTCCGACAGGGAGTCGGCACGAGCAGTACTTC,CASSPTGSRHEQYF,TRBJ2-7,TRBD1,many,TRBV28
TGCAGCGTCGCCAGGGAGATTGAGACCCAGTACTTC,CSVAREIETQYF,TRBJ2-5,NA,many,TRBV29-1
TGTGCCAGCAGCCAAACCGGGACAGGGTGGAATCAGCCCCAGCATTTT,CASSQTGTGWNQPQHF,TRBJ1-5,TRBD1,many,TRBV7-9
TGCGCCAGCAGCCCCGGGACCACCCTTAACTACGAGCAGTACTTC,CASSPGTTLNYEQYF,TRBJ2-7,NA,many,TRBV5-1
TGCGCCAGCAGCTCGGGGGACAGTCACTACGAGCAGTACTTC,CASSSGDSHYEQYF,TRBJ2-7,NA,many,TRBV5-1
TGTGCCAGCAGCCCCCACCGGACTAGCGGGAGGGCCAGAACAGATACGCAGTATTTT,CASSPHRTSGRARTDTQYF,TRBJ2-3,TRBD2,few,TRBV7-9
TGTGCCAGCAGCTCTTTCCCTACGACTAGCAACACCGGGGAGCTGTTTTTT,CASSSFPTTSNTGELFF,TRBJ2-2,TRBD2,NA,TRBV5-4
TGTGCCAGCAGCCCAGACAGGCAGGAGACCCAGTACTTC,CASSPDRQETQYF,TRBJ2-5,NA,many,TRBV6-5
TGCAGGGCAGCGGTTAGCGGGAGCTCCTACGAGCAGTACTTC,CRAAVSGSSYEQYF,TRBJ2-7,TRBD2,few,TRBV20-1
TGTGCCAGCAGTTATGGGACTAGCAACAATGAGCAGTTCTTC,CASSYGTSNNEQFF,TRBJ2-1,TRBD2,many,TRBV12-3/TRBV12-4
TGTGCCAGCAGCCAAAGCTCTAGCGGGAGTTACAATGAGCAGTTCTTC,CASSQSSSGSYNEQFF,TRBJ2-1,TRBD2,many,TRBV3-1
TGTGCCAGCAGCCGCCTGGGGGAAGGCGAGACCCAGTACTTC,CASSRLGEGETQYF,TRBJ2-5,NA,few,TRBV7-3
TGTGCCAGCAGGAACAGGGGTCATCAGCCCCAGCATTTT,CASRNRGHQPQHF,TRBJ1-5,TRBD1,many,TRBV6-2/TRBV6-3
TGTGCCAGCATCGGGACAGTCACCGGGGAGCTGTTTTTT,CASIGTVTGELFF,TRBJ2-2,TRBD1,many,TRBV2
TGTGCCAGCAGTTACTCGCTTCGGCTTAGCTCTGGAAACACCATATATTTT,CASSYSLRLSSGNTIYF,TRBJ1-3,NA,few,TRBV6-5
TGTGCCAGCAGCCCGGGGCGACTCCAAGACTACAATGAGCAGTTCTTC,CASSPGRLQDYNEQFF,TRBJ2-1,NA,medium-sized,TRBV12-3/TRBV12-4
TGTGCCAGCAGACCCGGGGGGGTAAGCGGAAGGCCCTACAATGAGCAGTTCTTC,CASRPGGVSGRPYNEQFF,TRBJ2-1,TRBD2,many,TRBV11-2
TGTGCCATCAGGACTAGCGGGAACGATGAGCAGTTCTTC,CAIRTSGNDEQFF,TRBJ2-1,TRBD2,NA,TRBV10-3
TGTGCCAGCTCACCGACCGAGGGAGGGGGGGGTTTTACTGAAGCTTTCTTT,CASSPTEGGGGFTEAFF,TRBJ1-1,NA,many,TRBV18
TGTGTCAGCAGCTTAGGACCCATCACCGGGGAGCTGTTTTTT,CVSSLGPITGELFF,TRBJ2-2,NA,NA,TRBV7-3
TGCAGCGCTGGCATGGGGGGGACGTACGAGCAGTACTTC,CSAGMGGTYEQYF,TRBJ2-7,TRBD2,many,TRBV29-1